This T cell receptor (beta chain) was found in a study of low-dose radiotherapy and immunotherapy resistance in tumors. The overall study: Cyclophosphamide was given intravenously at 200 mg/m2 every two weeks, and each dose came one day before radiation and immunotherapy.

Regarding time point: after trial treatment. Treatment given: LDRT plus nivolumab, ipilimumab, low-dose cyclophosphamide and aspirin (RACIN trial). cDNA synthesis used a TRAV/TRBV-specific primer set for both chains. The PCR that amplified TCRs ran for roughly 20 cycles, relying on a constant-region primer and a V-primer adapter. TCRdb independently ran MiXCR on the reads; one entry per CDR3 protein. The data show around 58,000 distinct CDR3 sequences, roughly 23% seen once. With regard to this clonotype: A single base is all that separates this from a far larger clone, so a read error is likely.

V shed 4 bases and J 7 bases; nucleotides not matched to a gene: 14. Germline V gene data show CDR1 as SGHDN and CDR2 as FVKESK. The CDR3 extends over 16 amino acids. The source was PBMCs, collected after low-dose radiotherapy plus immunotherapy. The rearrangement uses TRBV14 and TRBJ2-7; 9 nucleotides match TRBD1. The clonotype was recovered from a male donor with prostate cancer. The CDR3 bases are TGTGCCAGCAGCCGAATAAGGACAGGGGCCAACAATGAGCAGTACTTC. This codes for CASSRIRTGANNEQYF.